This T cell receptor beta chain was recovered during a study of T-cell reconstitution after alpha-beta-depleted transplantation in children. Study results and caveats: Surviving thymic progenitors and recipient T cells were the source of high TCRbeta diversity at day 60 in some patients. T-cell counts and diversity at one year following transplant were attributed mainly to newly produced T cells. Reports say that about two months after transplant, the alpha-beta T cells came out of several hundred graft clones that had expanded.

Unique molecular identifiers were used to barcode this TCRbeta library. In TCRdb, the PCR reads were re-called with MiXCR into one record per CDR3 protein. This sample has approximately 980,000 distinct CDR3 sequences, with 25% to 35% found just once. This clonotype was recorded a few times. Antigen unknown. The CDR3 extends over 14 amino acids. Trimming took 5 bases from V and 2 from J, leaving 11 bases between them. Germline V CDR1 and CDR2: SGHTA, FQGNSA. The specimen was PBMCs, mostly from graft donor cells, collected 360 days after TCRalphabeta/CD19-depleted stem cell transplant. The chain uses TRBV7-2 and TRBJ2-3, with D perhaps TRBD1 (6 bases). This TCR was recovered from a boy younger than two who had a stem cell transplant for SCID, so the T cells may come from the graft donor. CDR3 DNA: TGTGCCAGCAGCGGGGGCTCTTCCACAGATACGCAGTATTTT. This codes for CASSGGSSTDTQYF.